This T cell receptor (beta chain) was recorded in a study of post-analysis software for immune sequencing data. Study observations and caveats: Controls showed lower frequencies than patients for 4 or 5 TRBV segments, and TRBV5-6, TRBV5-1 and TRBV20-1 were among these.

Germline assignment: CDR1 MGHDK and CDR2 SYGVNS. This CDR3 has 16 residues. The V end lost 6 bases, the J end lost 4 bases, and 21 bases lay between the germline ends. Unique molecular identifiers were present in the TCR beta cDNA libraries. TCRdb reprocessed the PCR reads with MiXCR, giving one entry per CDR3 protein. The table includes about 770,000 distinct CDR3 sequences, roughly 46% detected once. This clonotype is a singleton in its sample. Antigen unknown. The receptor's source is a girl aged 10 to 17 with multiple sclerosis. The J gene is TRBJ1-1, the V gene TRBV25-1, with D perhaps matching TRBD1 (6 bases). Sequencing used blood. Here the CDR3 reads CASRHQGRGVGTEAFF. CDR3 in DNA: TGTGCCAGCAGGCATCAGGGGCGGGGAGTGGGCACTGAAGCTTTCTTT.